The rows below give T cell receptor beta chains drawn from one sample of a study of shared clonotypes between healthy human individuals. TCRdb keeps only in-frame clones here, not all; method: immunoSEQ multiplex PCR. The sample holds about a million clones, roughly 77% seen once. The sample consisted of memory CD4+ T cells from PBMCs. The source is a man younger than 30 in good health. Some clones in this sample may be carry-over from other donors' samples. The conserved cysteine and the conserved F or W are not part of the CDR3 here. Fields, in order: V gene, J gene, CDR3 length, CDR3 protein.

>TRBV7-3|TRBJ2-2|13
ASSLMGPNTGELF
>TRBV5-5|TRBJ2-3|13
ASSLGGLGTDTQY
>TRBV6-5|TRBJ2-1|13
ASSTDRGESDEQF
>TRBV29-1|TRBJ2-5|11
STSHRAAETQY
>TRBV25-1|TRBJ1-2|10
ASRRDSSRYT
>TRBV4-1|TRBJ1-2|16
ASSQENGKASKDYGYT
>TRBV19|TRBJ1-5|11
ASSSGGNQPQH
>TRBV11-2|TRBJ1-3|13
ASSLPGGSGNTIY
>TRBV7-9|TRBJ2-7|12
ASSKRTGSYEQY
>TRBV11-2|TRBJ2-6|15
ASSPYRLAAGANVLT
>TRBV5-4|TRBJ1-4|11
ASHRGPNEKLF
>TRBV15|TRBJ2-5|12
ATSRDLGQETQY
>TRBV4-3|TRBJ1-5|12
ASSLGYSNQPQH
>TRBV4-3|TRBJ1-2|11
ASSQGRIRGYT
>TRBV30|TRBJ2-5|11
AWALAGRETQY
>TRBV2|TRBJ2-3|11
ATQGAGTDTQY
>TRBV4-2|TRBJ2-7|10
ASSSGRDEQY
>TRBV18|TRBJ2-3|12
ASSPQTSSDTQY
>TRBV7-8|TRBJ2-5|13
ASSPRTSGIETQY
>TRBV20-1|TRBJ1-1|9
SALGNTEAF
>TRBV27|TRBJ1-1|11
ASRPRTPTEAF
>TRBV11-2|TRBJ2-2|14
ASSSLRRASPGELF
>TRBV18|TRBJ1-4|11
ASASGQYEKLF
>TRBV29-1|TRBJ1-6|11
RPTRAESSPLH
>TRBV6-1|TRBJ2-3|12
ASRTGQGRDTQY
>TRBV7-8|TRBJ1-1|9
ASSLFGEAF
>TRBV7-2|TRBJ2-5|13
ASSSQSGAQETQY
>TRBV28|TRBJ2-3|13
ASSLASGMVDTQY
>TRBV11-3|TRBJ2-3|13
ASSPGGEGPNTQY
>TRBV11-2|TRBJ1-3|12
ASSLPGSGNTIY
>TRBV5-1|TRBJ2-3|13
ASSSQTGRENTQY
>TRBV7-9|TRBJ1-4|10
ASSFLGEKLF
>TRBV2|TRBJ2-7|18
ASRFPATLTSGAPSYEQY
>TRBV6-6|TRBJ1-4|13
ASRARGAGNEKLF
>TRBV30|TRBJ1-6|10
AWSVLNSPLH
>TRBV4-1|TRBJ2-5|14
ASSQKDGLGGETQY
>TRBV6-5|TRBJ2-6|14
ASSYSSRPLTNVLT
>TRBV7-3|TRBJ1-1|11
ASSLRTNTEAF
>TRBV28|TRBJ2-5|14
ASSPGQASGEETQY
>TRBV5-1|TRBJ1-2|13
ASSLGGQYPYGYT
>TRBV19|TRBJ2-2|11
ASSTTGHGELF
>TRBV18|TRBJ1-4|12
ASSDRQKNEKLF
>TRBV9|TRBJ2-2|18
ASSVRGPSGSYANTGELF
>TRBV28|TRBJ2-7|13
ASRPSGTGGYEQY
>TRBV27|TRBJ2-3|11
ASKRADTDTQY
>TRBV6-6|TRBJ2-3|11
ASSPGMTGTQY
>TRBV6-6|TRBJ2-1|12
ASKAGAFYNEQF
>TRBV2|TRBJ2-5|10
ASSRDRETQY
>TRBV7-8|TRBJ1-1|13
ASSLVPGGHTEAF
>TRBV6-1|TRBJ1-1|12
ATTGGAVTTEAF